The rows below give T cell receptor beta chains drawn from one sample of a study of CD8 T cells in ankylosing spondylitis. A single record per CDR3 protein comes from TCRdb applying MiXCR to the 5' RACE reads. The sample contains around 130,000 distinct CDR3 sequences, roughly 8.8% of which appear only once. The sequenced material came from blood, either unsorted or a sorted T cell fraction (not recorded which). The receptors originated from a male donor with ankylosing spondylitis or in good health (not recorded which). Both conserved end residues are part of each CDR3. Fields, in order: D gene, J gene, clone size, V gene, CDR3 DNA, CDR3 protein. A D gene is named only where the DNA matches it firmly. Size is stated for part of the rows, as once, few or many counts, or as a class when the clone is expanded.

>-|TRBJ2-7|many|TRBV20-1
TGCAGTGCTAGAAGTCTATCGGGGGCTCTGGTGTACGAGCAGTACTTC
CSARSLSGALVYEQYF
>-|TRBJ2-5|few|TRBV7-2
TGTGCCAGCAGCTTATCAGGGGAGGGGACCCAGTACTTC
CASSLSGEGTQYF
>-|TRBJ2-1|few|TRBV11-2
TGTGCCAGCACCCACCCGGCGGGAACACTTGAGCAGTTCTTC
CASTHPAGTLEQFF
>-|TRBJ2-3|many|TRBV7-3
TGTGCCAGCAGCTTAATGCAGGGTAGCACAGATACGCAGTATTTT
CASSLMQGSTDTQYF
>TRBD2|TRBJ2-7|-|TRBV20-1
TGCAGTGCCGAGCCGGGACTAGCGGGCTACTTGAGCTACGAGCAGTACTTC
CSAEPGLAGYLSYEQYF
>-|TRBJ2-2|many|TRBV5-1
TGCGCCAGCAGCGTACAGGCTTCGAACACCGGGGAGCTGTTTTTT
CASSVQASNTGELFF
>-|TRBJ1-6|many|TRBV20-1
TGCAGTGCCGCCAAGGGGTTAGATTCACCCCTCCACTTT
CSAAKGLDSPLHF
>-|TRBJ2-3|-|TRBV20-1
TGCAGTGCTAGAGCCGCACCGGGACACAAGAGCACAGATACGCAGTATTTT
CSARAAPGHKSTDTQYF
>-|TRBJ1-2|-|TRBV4-3
TGCGCCAGCAGCCAAGAGGTACAACAGAGGACACGGGCGGGCTACACCTTC
CASSQEVQQRTRAGYTF
>-|TRBJ2-1|-|TRBV5-5
TGTGCCAGCAGCTCCAGGGAACCCTACAATGAGCAGTTCTTC
CASSSREPYNEQFF
>TRBD2|TRBJ2-1|many|TRBV6-2/TRBV6-3
TGTGCCAGCAGTGCCCTAGCGGGAAACTACAATGAGCAGTTCTTC
CASSALAGNYNEQFF
>TRBD1|TRBJ1-2|-|TRBV20-1
TGCAGTGCTAGAGATTCAATCCGGGACGACCGGGACAGGGCAAATGGCTACACCTTC
CSARDSIRDDRDRANGYTF
>-|TRBJ1-5|-|TRBV12-3/TRBV12-4
TGTGCCAGCATTTTAGGCCAGGTCACCCAGCCCCAGCATTTT
CASILGQVTQPQHF
>TRBD1|TRBJ1-1|-|TRBV11-2
TGTGCCAGCAGCCAATTACAGGGGCCGGTATTCTCTGAAGCTTTCTTT
CASSQLQGPVFSEAFF
>TRBD1|TRBJ1-1|-|TRBV6-1
TGTGCCAGCAGTCCCCGGGACAGGGTTTCGGGAGCTTTCTTT
CASSPRDRVSGAFF
>-|TRBJ2-6|many|TRBV5-1
TGCGCCAGCAGTGCCAACCCCAGGGGCGCTACCAACGTCCTGACTTTC
CASSANPRGATNVLTF
>TRBD1|TRBJ2-7|many|TRBV15
TGTGCCACCAGCAGAGATACAGGGGGACAATACGAGCAGTACTTC
CATSRDTGGQYEQYF
>-|TRBJ2-3|-|TRBV28
TGTGCCACCGACAATTGGGATACGCAGTATTTT
CATDNWDTQYF
>-|TRBJ2-7|many|TRBV7-2
TGTGCCAGCAGCCAAAGAGGGACCACTGGGGCCTACGAGCAGTACTTC
CASSQRGTTGAYEQYF
>TRBD2|TRBJ2-3|many|TRBV5-1
TGCGCCAGCAGCTTGGCCCCCCGACTAGCTGGGCACACAGATACGCAGTATTTT
CASSLAPRLAGHTDTQYF
>-|TRBJ2-3|few|TRBV28
TGTGCCAGCATCTCGGGGAGTCCAGATACGCAGTATTTT
CASISGSPDTQYF
>-|TRBJ2-7|many|TRBV5-1
TGCGCCAGCAGCTTGGATTCACCCTACGAGCAGTACTTC
CASSLDSPYEQYF
>-|TRBJ1-1|-|TRBV2
TGTGCCAGCAGTGAAGCGCTTCTAGCAGAAGCTTTCTTT
CASSEALLAEAFF
>-|TRBJ2-3|many|TRBV12-3/TRBV12-4
TGTGCCAGCAGTTTCGGTGGGGTTACCACAGATACGCAGTATTTT
CASSFGGVTTDTQYF
>TRBD1|TRBJ2-1|-|TRBV7-2
TGTGCCAGCAGCTCGACAGGGCTAAGGCAGTTCTTC
CASSSTGLRQFF
>TRBD2|TRBJ2-1|-|TRBV4-2
TGTGCCAGCAGCCAAGATGGGTCAGGACTAGCGACCCGGCCGGGGGATGAGCAGTTCTTC
CASSQDGSGLATRPGDEQFF
>-|TRBJ2-5|few|TRBV7-8
TGTGCCAGCAGCTTAGATGCCGGCTTGGCCCAAGAGACCCAGTACTTC
CASSLDAGLAQETQYF
>TRBD1|TRBJ1-4|-|TRBV5-1
TGCGCCAGCAGCCCCGGGACAGGGGTGGATGAAAAACTGTTTTTT
CASSPGTGVDEKLFF
>TRBD1|TRBJ2-7|many|TRBV29-1
TGCAGCGTTAGCCAGACAGGGTCCTACGAGCAGTACTTC
CSVSQTGSYEQYF
>TRBD2|TRBJ2-7|many|TRBV20-1
TGCAGTGCTAGTTACACTAGCGGGGGGACCTACGAGCAGTACTTC
CSASYTSGGTYEQYF
>-|TRBJ1-3|many|TRBV7-9
TGTGCCAGCATCACTCAGAGGGGCCACTCTGGAAACACCATATATTTT
CASITQRGHSGNTIYF